The rows below give T cell receptor beta chains drawn from one sample of a study of blood T cell repertoires in COVID-19. The protocol was immunoSEQ multiplex PCR, while the TCRdb copy is restricted to in-frame clones and leaves out a portion. In the table there are about 300,000 clones, about 86% of which are singletons. The sample comprised peripheral blood. The receptor set was obtained from a woman aged 45-65 years with acute or convalescent COVID-19. The CDR3 runs from the conserved cysteine through the conserved F or W. D genes are given only for firm matches. Clone size is stated in some rows and not others, as once, few, many or a class when expanded.

TRBV20-1	TRBJ2-1	TRBD2	.	CSASSAGGYNEQFF	TGCAGTGCTAGTTCAGCGGGAGGTTACAATGAGCAGTTCTTC
TRBV6-2/TRBV6-3	TRBJ1-1	TRBD1	.	CASSTRGRGATEAFF	TGTGCCAGCAGTACGAGGGGGCGCGGAGCCACTGAAGCTTTCTTT
TRBV2	TRBJ1-2	TRBD1	few	CASSGQGAIGRGYTF	TGTGCCAGCAGTGGACAGGGGGCGATCGGACGGGGCTACACCTTC
TRBV2	TRBJ2-6	TRBD1	.	CASSGRTGISGANVLTF	TGTGCCAGCAGTGGCCGGACAGGGATCTCTGGGGCCAACGTCCTGACTTTC
TRBV21-1	TRBJ2-1	.	.	CASSKRSGKPYNEQFF	TGTGCCAGCAGCAAACGTAGCGGGAAGCCCTACAATGAGCAGTTCTTC
TRBV15	TRBJ1-2	.	.	CATSRDGTLNYGYTF	TGTGCCACCAGCAGAGACGGGACACTTAACTATGGCTACACCTTC
TRBV3-1/TRBV3-2	TRBJ1-1	.	.	CASSARGGTEAFF	TGTGCCAGCAGCGCGCGGGGGGGAACTGAAGCTTTCTTT
TRBV6-4	TRBJ1-5	.	.	CASSDSLGGQPQHF	TGTGCCAGCAGTGACTCTCTGGGGGGGCAGCCCCAGCATTTT
TRBV27	TRBJ1-4	.	.	CASSFVGGGFGEKLFF	TGTGCCAGCAGTTTCGTAGGTGGAGGGTTTGGTGAAAAACTGTTTTTT
TRBV9	TRBJ1-1	.	.	CASGRGGRLNTEAFF	TGTGCCAGCGGTCGGGGAGGGAGGCTGAACACTGAAGCTTTCTTT
TRBV3-1/TRBV3-2	TRBJ2-3	.	.	CASSTGIRTDTQYF	TGTGCCAGCAGCACAGGGATACGCACAGATACGCAGTATTTT
TRBV27	TRBJ2-5	.	.	CASSPRPGRPGETQYF	TGTGCCAGCAGTCCTCGACCAGGGAGGCCAGGGGAGACCCAGTACTTC
TRBV5-1	TRBJ2-5	.	.	CASSLGQQETQYF	TGCGCCAGCAGCTTGGGACAACAAGAGACCCAGTACTTC
TRBV5-1	TRBJ1-1	.	.	CASSLDPPGGTEAFF	TGCGCCAGCAGCTTGGACCCCCCGGGAGGGACTGAAGCTTTCTTT
TRBV5-1	TRBJ2-3	TRBD1	.	CASSPGQGPDTQYF	TGCGCCAGCAGCCCTGGACAGGGACCAGATACGCAGTATTTT
TRBV5-6	TRBJ2-6	.	few	CASSLSAGANVLTF	TGTGCCAGCAGCTTGTCAGCTGGGGCCAACGTCCTGACTTTC
TRBV5-1	TRBJ2-2	.	once	CASSEVESRGTGELFF	TGCGCCAGCAGCGAAGTGGAAAGCAGGGGCACCGGGGAGCTGTTTTTT
TRBV6-5	TRBJ2-3	.	.	CASSTRTVTDTQYF	TGTGCCAGCAGTACCCGGACAGTCACAGATACGCAGTATTTT
TRBV7-6	TRBJ2-1	TRBD2	.	CASSLKRGGTIYNEQFF	TGTGCCAGCAGCTTAAAGCGGGGGGGTACTATCTACAATGAGCAGTTCTTC
TRBV11-2	TRBJ1-2	.	.	CASSSSAGYGYTF	TGTGCCAGCAGCTCATCTGCAGGGTATGGCTACACCTTC
TRBV7-2	TRBJ1-1	.	.	CASSLGGGNTEAFF	TGTGCCAGCAGCTTAGGAGGGGGGAACACTGAAGCTTTCTTT
TRBV2	TRBJ2-2	TRBD1	.	CASSLDRAGTGELFF	TGTGCCAGCAGCCTGGACAGGGCCGGTACCGGGGAGCTGTTTTTT
TRBV5-1	TRBJ1-4	.	.	CASSSRTGEKLFF	TGCGCCAGCAGCTCCCGGACTGGGGAAAAACTGTTTTTT
TRBV19	TRBJ1-2	.	.	CASSIGQRYYGYTF	TGTGCCAGTAGTATTGGCCAAAGATACTATGGCTACACCTTC
TRBV30	TRBJ2-7	.	few	CAWSPVDYEQYF	TGTGCCTGGAGTCCCGTAGACTACGAGCAGTACTTC
TRBV6-5	TRBJ1-2	.	.	CASSFSIYGYTF	TGTGCCAGCAGTTTCAGTATATATGGCTACACCTTC
TRBV18	TRBJ1-5	.	.	CASSPTGGRNQPQHF	TGTGCCAGCTCACCGACAGGTGGTCGGAATCAGCCCCAGCATTTT
TRBV5-1	TRBJ2-3	.	once	CASSLVGRDRPTDTQYF	TGCGCCAGCAGCTTGGTGGGGCGGGATAGACCCACAGATACGCAGTATTTT